A selection of T cell receptor beta chains follows, all from one sample in a study of post-analysis software for immune sequencing data. MiXCR was run by TCRdb on the PCR reads, yielding one entry per CDR3 protein. The table has some 500,000 distinct CDR3 sequences, around 40% seen once. Sequenced input: blood. The source of these receptors is a girl aged 5-17 years with multiple sclerosis. Each CDR3 is given with its conserved first and last residue. The D gene is left open where the match is weak. A clone size is listed for some rows: how often the clone was seen (once, few, many), or a class if it is expanded.

size	length	J	D	V	DNA	CDR3
few	16	TRBJ2-6	TRBD1	TRBV4-3	TGCGCCAGCAGTCAGGGGGCTTCCTCTGGGGCCAACGTCCTGACTTTC	CASSQGASSGANVLTF
.	14	TRBJ2-1	TRBD2	TRBV20-1	TGCAGTGCTAGGGCGGGAGGAAGGTCCAATGAGCAGTTCTTC	CSARAGGRSNEQFF
.	15	TRBJ2-7	TRBD1	TRBV29-1	TGCAGCGTTAAGTGGGAGACAGGGGGCTACTACGAGCAGTACTTC	CSVKWETGGYYEQYF
few	15	TRBJ2-5	.	TRBV6-6	TGTGCCAGCAGTTACCTAACAGGCCTCCAAGAGACCCAGTACTTC	CASSYLTGLQETQYF
once	17	TRBJ2-5	TRBD2	TRBV12-3/TRBV12-4	TGTGCCAGCAGGGGACTAGCGGAGTCGAGTTACCAAGAGACCCAGTACTTC	CASRGLAESSYQETQYF
.	16	TRBJ2-5	TRBD2	TRBV4-2	TGTGCCAGCAGCCACAGGGCTAGCGGGGTCGAAGAGACCCAGTACTTC	CASSHRASGVEETQYF
.	13	TRBJ2-7	TRBD1	TRBV20-1	TGCAGTGCCCCTAAAACAGGGGACTACGAGCAGTACTTC	CSAPKTGDYEQYF
.	14	TRBJ1-5	.	TRBV20-1	TGCAGTGCTACCCTATTACAAGCGAATCAGCCCCAGCATTTT	CSATLLQANQPQHF
.	13	TRBJ2-1	.	TRBV20-1	TGCACGGGTTCCCGGCCATCCTACAATGAGCAGTTCTTC	CTGSRPSYNEQFF
.	13	TRBJ2-5	.	TRBV20-1	TGCAGTGCCTGGGGGTCTTGGCAAGAGACCCAGTACTTC	CSAWGSWQETQYF
.	11	TRBJ2-5	.	TRBV2	TGTGCCAGCAACGGGGAAGAGACCCAGTACTTC	CASNGEETQYF
.	16	TRBJ1-4	.	TRBV4-1	TGCGCCAGCAGCCAAGTGGCGCTAACCTATAATGAAAAACTGTTTTTT	CASSQVALTYNEKLFF
few	13	TRBJ2-1	.	TRBV12-3/TRBV12-4	TGTGCCAGCAGTTTAGACCATTACAATGAGCAGTTCTTC	CASSLDHYNEQFF
.	17	TRBJ2-5	TRBD2	TRBV24-1	TGTGCCACCGGTGATGAGCCGGGACTAGCGGGGAAGGAGACCCAGTACTTC	CATGDEPGLAGKETQYF
.	14	TRBJ2-3	TRBD2	TRBV28	TGTGCCAGCATCTCGGGGGGGTCGACAGATACGCAGTATTTT	CASISGGSTDTQYF
.	16	TRBJ2-1	.	TRBV24-1	TGTGCCACCAGTGATTTTAGAGGAGAGACTTACAATGAGCAGTTCTTC	CATSDFRGETYNEQFF
.	15	TRBJ2-2	TRBD2	TRBV9	TGTGCCAGCAGCCCCTGGGGGGGACTTACCGGGGAGCTGTTTTTT	CASSPWGGLTGELFF
.	13	TRBJ2-5	.	TRBV28	TGTGCCAGCAGGACGACAGGTTTGGAGACCCAGTACTTC	CASRTTGLETQYF
.	13	TRBJ1-2	.	TRBV2	TGTGCCAGCAGTGATGACAGTGTTTTAAGCTACACCTTC	CASSDDSVLSYTF
.	14	TRBJ2-3	.	TRBV7-9	TGTGCCAGCAGCCGTCCAGGGGGCACAGATACGCAGTATTTT	CASSRPGGTDTQYF
.	14	TRBJ1-2	.	TRBV12-3/TRBV12-4	TGTGCCAGCAGTTTAGACAGAAGCTTCTATGGCTACACCTTC	CASSLDRSFYGYTF
.	13	TRBJ1-1	.	TRBV12-5	TGTGCTAGTGGTTTGTCGTCGACAGCTGAAGCTTTCTTT	CASGLSSTAEAFF
few	11	TRBJ1-2	TRBD1	TRBV20-1	TGCAGTGCCCGGACAGGGTCCGGCTACACCTTC	CSARTGSGYTF